This is a list of T cell receptor beta chains from one sample in a study of T cells in Graves' hyperthyroidism and ophthalmopathy. TCRdb recomputed calls from the multiplex PCR reads with MiXCR, one row per CDR3 protein. The data contain roughly 350,000 distinct CDR3 sequences, roughly 13% of them singletons. The material sequenced was blood. The receptors were sampled from a woman between 40 and 55 years old with Graves' ophthalmopathy. CDR3s include the opening cysteine and the closing phenylalanine or tryptophan. D genes are given only for firm matches. Size tells how often a clone was seen (once, few, many) or the class of an expanded clone, and some rows leave it out.

D gene,V gene,clone size,J gene,CDR3 DNA,CDR3 protein
NA,TRBV18,NA,TRBJ2-1,TGTGCCAGCTCAACTGCAGGAATCAATGAGCAGTTCTTC,CASSTAGINEQFF
NA,TRBV6-2/TRBV6-3,NA,TRBJ1-4,TGTGCCAGCAGGACCCGGACCCCAACCGATGAAAAACTGTTTTTT,CASRTRTPTDEKLFF
NA,TRBV12-3/TRBV12-4,many,TRBJ2-3,TGTGCCAGCAGTTTTGGCGGGACAGTGAGCACAGATACGCAGTATTTT,CASSFGGTVSTDTQYF
NA,TRBV29-1,many,TRBJ2-1,TGCAGCGTTGAAGATCTCGCGGATGAGCAGTTCTTC,CSVEDLADEQFF
NA,TRBV24-1,many,TRBJ2-5,TGTGCCACCAGTGAAACGACAGGGAGGCGACAAGAGACCCAGTACTTC,CATSETTGRRQETQYF
NA,TRBV28,many,TRBJ2-3,TGTGCCAGCGGGACGGGAGTCACAGATACGCAGTATTTT,CASGTGVTDTQYF
NA,TRBV2,many,TRBJ2-3,TGTGCCAGCAGTGCTCTGCTGAGCACAGATACGCAGTATTTT,CASSALLSTDTQYF
NA,TRBV2,many,TRBJ2-3,TGTGCCAGCAGTGAGACAGGTGGCACAGATACGCAGTATTTT,CASSETGGTDTQYF
NA,TRBV6-1,many,TRBJ1-2,TGTGCCAGCAGTGAACTGAGCGGATATGGCTACACCTTC,CASSELSGYGYTF
NA,TRBV6-5,many,TRBJ1-1,TGTGCCAGCAGTTACCGCGAGGGACGCACTGAAGCTTTCTTT,CASSYREGRTEAFF
TRBD1,TRBV6-2/TRBV6-3,many,TRBJ2-3,TGTGCCAGCAGATTGTTACAGGGGGCGCCTACAGATACGCAGTATTTT,CASRLLQGAPTDTQYF
NA,TRBV9,many,TRBJ1-1,TGTGCCAGCAGCGTAGGAGGCGGAACGAACACTGAAGCTTTCTTT,CASSVGGGTNTEAFF
TRBD1,TRBV6-4,NA,TRBJ1-6,TGTGCCAGCAGTCCTAGACAGGGATCACCCCTCCACTTT,CASSPRQGSPLHF
TRBD2,TRBV7-9,few,TRBJ2-7,TGTGCCAGCAGCCAGCGGGGGGGGGGTGAGGACGAGCAGTACTTC,CASSQRGGGEDEQYF
NA,TRBV2,many,TRBJ2-6,TGTGCCAGCAGCCTGGTTCCCTCTGGGGCCAACGTCCTGACTTTC,CASSLVPSGANVLTF
NA,TRBV18,NA,TRBJ2-7,TGTGCCAGCTCACCATCGATCATGGGGGGCAGCGAGCAGTACTTC,CASSPSIMGGSEQYF
NA,TRBV6-2/TRBV6-3,many,TRBJ2-3,TGTGCCAGCAGTTACTCGGGGTTGCGAGTCCTCACAGATACGCAGTATTTT,CASSYSGLRVLTDTQYF
NA,TRBV20-1,few,TRBJ1-1,TGCAGTGCTAGAGATCTCCGTGAAGCTTTCTTT,CSARDLREAFF
NA,TRBV18,NA,TRBJ2-1,TGTGCCAGCTCACCATTATTCGGGGATACAAATGAGCAGTTCTTC,CASSPLFGDTNEQFF
TRBD1,TRBV30,few,TRBJ1-5,TGTGCCTGGAGTCTAGGGGACAGGGGACCCAATCAGCCCCAGCATTTT,CAWSLGDRGPNQPQHF
NA,TRBV9,many,TRBJ2-1,TGTGCCAGCAGCGTAGATCAGGCATTTGGGGATAATGAGCAGTTCTTC,CASSVDQAFGDNEQFF
TRBD2,TRBV7-8,NA,TRBJ2-2,TGTGCCAGCAGCTCTACCCCCCCTCTAGCGGCGAACACCGGGGAGCTGTTTTTT,CASSSTPPLAANTGELFF
NA,TRBV6-1,many,TRBJ2-7,TGTGCCAGCAGTGTCAGGCCTTCCTACGAGCAGTACTTC,CASSVRPSYEQYF
NA,TRBV7-2,many,TRBJ2-5,TGTGCCAGCAGCTGGCTTAGCCAAGAGACCCAGTACTTC,CASSWLSQETQYF
NA,TRBV28,NA,TRBJ2-1,TGTGCCAGCAGTGAAGACAGGGAGGGCTACAATGAGCAGTTCTTC,CASSEDREGYNEQFF
TRBD2,TRBV19,many,TRBJ2-2,TGTGCCAGTAGTCTCCGGGACTACCCCCGGGAGCTGTTTTTT,CASSLRDYPRELFF